One sample yielded the 14 T cell receptor beta chains listed below, sequenced in a study of shared clonotypes between healthy human individuals. Assay used: immunoSEQ multiplex PCR; TCRdb lists only in-frame clones, some missing. The sample records around 2,000,000 clones, over 85% being singletons. Sequences were obtained from naive CD4+ T cells sorted from blood. Stated subset: CD45RA+ positively selected. The receptors were gathered from a man in his late teens or twenties in good health.

The chain has TRBV18 and TRBJ2-1; perhaps D is TRBD1 or TRBD2 (5 bases each). The CDR3 totals 15 residues. V was pared by 3 bases and J by 2 bases, with 11 bases between. The germline V gene has CDR1 KGHSH and CDR2 LQKENI. The CDR3 loop reads CASSPRDGPYNEQFF. For the CDR3, the DNA is TGTGCCAGCTCACCCCGGGACGGGCCCTACAATGAGCAGTTCTTC.

The genes are TRBV10-3 and TRBJ2-7; 9 nucleotides line up with TRBD1. V shed 3 bases and J 1 base; nucleotides not matched to a gene: 7. The CDR3 extends over 16 amino acids. CDR1 is ENHRY and CDR2 is SYGVKD in the germline V gene. CDR3: CAISDAGTGNSYEQYF. Written as DNA, the CDR3 is TGTGCCATCAGTGATGCCGGGACAGGGAATTCCTACGAGCAGTACTTC.

The chain carries TRBV5-1 and TRBJ2-7; unclear D gene. The V gene lost 4 bases and the J gene lost 0 bases, with 11 bases spanning the gap. The V gene's germline CDR1 is SGHRS and CDR2 YFSETQ. This CDR3 contains 14 residues. CDR3 DNA: TGCGCCAGCAGCCCGCGGCAGCCCTCCTACGAGCAGTACTTC. This sequence encodes CASSPRQPSYEQYF.

This sequence joins TRBV5-6 and TRBJ1-2, with D hard to call. Germline V CDR1 and CDR2: SGHDT, YYEEEE. V lost 4 bases, J lost 6 bases, and 19 bases lay in between. The length of the CDR3 is 15 residues. CDR3 amino acids: CASSLRVSLQNGYTF. CDR3 nucleotides: TGTGCCAGCAGCCTGCGGGTCTCCCTGCAGAATGGCTACACCTTC.

The V and J genes are TRBV28 and TRBJ2-7, with D tentatively TRBD1 (5 bases). Germline loops: CDR1 MDHEN, CDR2 SYDVKM. The length of the CDR3 is 13 residues. V was pared by 6 bases and J by 6 bases, with 15 bases between. CDR3 residues: CASRPQGTGEQYF. The CDR3 coding sequence is TGTGCCAGCAGGCCCCAGGGTACTGGCGAGCAGTACTTC.

This chain links TRBV7-8 with TRBJ1-4; D unresolved. From germline, CDR1 is SGHVS and CDR2 FQNEAQ. The CDR3 consists of 13 residues. The V and J ends lost 1 base and 8 bases respectively, with 8 bases between them. The CDR3 here is CASSLGQREKLFF. In nucleotides, the CDR3 is TGTGCCAGCAGCTTAGGCCAGCGGGAAAAACTGTTTTTT.

The genes are TRBV19 and TRBJ1-5; D may be TRBD1 (5 bases). The germline CDR1 and CDR2 sequences are LNHDA and SQIVND (reference sequence). This CDR3 is 15 amino acids long. Trimming shortened V by 7 bases and J by 5 bases, and 18 bases separated the two germline ends. CDR3 sequence: CASTKRRDRDQPQHF. As DNA, the CDR3 is TGTGCCAGTACCAAACGCAGGGACCGAGATCAGCCCCAGCATTTT.

V usage is TRBV9 and J usage is TRBJ2-5; D not resolved. CDR1 is SGDLS, CDR2 YYNGEE, per germline. V was clipped by 2 bases and J by 1 base, with 6 bases between them. This CDR3 is built from 13 residues. The CDR3 bases are TGTGCCAGCAGCGTGACTTCCCAAGAGACCCAGTACTTC. Translating gives CASSVTSQETQYF.

The chain couples TRBV2 to TRBJ2-5, with a tentative D call TRBD1 (6 bases). The CDR3 totals 12 residues. Trimming shortened V by 10 bases and J by 0 bases, and 9 bases separated the two germline ends. Germline V lookup: CDR1 SNHLY, CDR2 FYNNEI. CDR3 nucleotide sequence: TGTGCCACCGGACAGAACCAAGAGACCCAGTACTTC. Amino acids: CATGQNQETQYF.

The gene calls are TRBV2 and TRBJ1-3; D is possibly TRBD1 (6 bases). Trimming cost V 4 bases and J 0 bases, with 10 bases left between them. The V gene's germline CDR1 is SNHLY and CDR2 FYNNEI. CDR3 length: 15 amino acids. CDR3: CASSADSSSGNTIYF. The CDR3 DNA reads TGTGCCAGCAGTGCGGACAGTTCCTCTGGAAACACCATATATTTT. Full variable domain (missing parts from reference TRBV2 and TRBJ1-3): EPEVTQTPSHQVTQMGQEVILRCVPISNHLYFYWYRQILGQKVEFLVSFYNNEISEKSEIFDDQFSVERPDGSNFTLKIRSTKLEDSAMYFCASSADSSSGNTIYFGEGSWLTVV.

J is TRBJ2-7 and V is TRBV6-6, with TRBD2 identical over 8 bases. From germline, CDR1 is MNHNY and CDR2 SVGAGI (reference sequence). The CDR3 runs 13 residues. Germline trimming cut 4 bases from V and 7 bases from J; bases unmatched to any gene: 6. This CDR3 is CASSFGGGGEQYF. The CDR3 DNA follows: TGTGCCAGCAGTTTCGGGGGGGGAGGGGAGCAGTACTTC.

The sample holds one count of this clone. This chain joins TRBV7-9 and TRBJ2-2, with a tentative D call TRBD2 (5 bases). Deletions cut 5 bases from V and 0 bases from J, with 10 bases between. Germline lookup yields CDR1 SEHNR and CDR2 FQNEAQ (reference sequence). The CDR3 contains 15 residues. CDR3 protein: CASSQPGSNTGELFF. As DNA, the CDR3 is TGTGCCAGCAGCCAGCCGGGATCGAACACCGGGGAGCTGTTTTTT.

The V call is TRBV14, the J call TRBJ2-1; D not certain. The germline V gene has CDR1 SGHDN and CDR2 FVKESK. The length of the CDR3 is 13 residues. Trimming removed 3 bases at V and 8 bases at J, with 11 bases between. CDR3 in amino acids: CASSHRPVHEQFF. The CDR3 DNA sequence: TGTGCCAGCAGCCACCGACCCGTCCATGAGCAGTTCTTC. Variable domain in full (rest from reference TRBV14 and TRBJ2-1): EAGVTQFPSHSVIEKGQTVTLRCDPISGHDNLYWYRRVMGKEIKFLLHFVKESKQDESGMPNNRFLAERTGGTYSTLKVQPAELEDSGVYFCASSHRPVHEQFFGPGTRLTVL.

V usage is TRBV4-1 and J usage is TRBJ2-1; D is uncertain. The CDR3 has 17 residues. In germline, CDR1 is MGHRA, CDR2 YSYEKL. V was cut by 0 bases and J by 2 bases, with 14 bases left in between. The CDR3: CASSQERTRSTYNEQFF. The CDR3 DNA sequence: TGCGCCAGCAGCCAAGAAAGAACCCGTTCTACCTACAATGAGCAGTTCTTC.